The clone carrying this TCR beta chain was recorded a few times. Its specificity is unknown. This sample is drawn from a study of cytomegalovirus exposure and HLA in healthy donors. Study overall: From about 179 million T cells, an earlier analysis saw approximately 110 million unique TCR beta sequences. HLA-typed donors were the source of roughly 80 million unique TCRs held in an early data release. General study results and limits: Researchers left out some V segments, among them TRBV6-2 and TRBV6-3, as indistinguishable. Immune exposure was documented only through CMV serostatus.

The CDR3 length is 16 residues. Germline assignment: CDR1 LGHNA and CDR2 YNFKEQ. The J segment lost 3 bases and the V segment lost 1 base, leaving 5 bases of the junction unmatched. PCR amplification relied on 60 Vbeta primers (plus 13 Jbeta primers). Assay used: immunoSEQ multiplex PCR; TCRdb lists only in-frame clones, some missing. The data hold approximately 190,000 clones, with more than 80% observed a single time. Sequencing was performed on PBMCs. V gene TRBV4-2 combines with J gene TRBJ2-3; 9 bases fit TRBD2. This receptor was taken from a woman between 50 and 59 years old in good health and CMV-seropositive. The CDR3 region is CASSQGAGGPTDTQYF. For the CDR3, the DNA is TGTGCCAGCAGCCAAGGGGCGGGGGGGCCAACAGATACGCAGTATTTT.